The 17 T cell receptor beta chains presented below share a single source sample, sequenced in a study of OX40 agonist ivuxolimab in advanced cancers. Assay: immunoSEQ multiplex PCR; the TCRdb copy retains only in-frame clones and omits some. The sample holds roughly 38,000 clones, around nine tenths seen once. The sequenced sample was CD4+ or CD8+ T cells sorted from blood, obtained in a trial of the OX40 agonist ivuxolimab. The receptors here all came from an adult with an advanced solid tumor such as melanoma, head and neck, liver or kidney cancer.

The rearrangement joins TRBV7-3 to TRBJ1-5; D might be TRBD1 (6 bases). CDR3 length: 17 residues. Germline CDR1 and CDR2: SGHTA and FQGTGA. V lost 1 base and J 2 bases, leaving 15 bases between the germline ends. The DNA for the CDR3 is TGTGCCAGCAGCTTAATCAGCGGGGGGCAGGGCAATCAGCCCCAGCATTTT. Amino acid sequence: CASSLISGGQGNQPQHF.

The V call is TRBV5-8, the J call TRBJ1-4; D is ambiguous. Looked up from germline, CDR1 is SGHTS and CDR2 is YDEGEE. The CDR3 sequence is 14 residues long. Between the trimmed V and J ends, which lost 0 bases and 1 base, there was a span of 4 bases. CDR3 nucleotides: TGTGCCAGCAGCTTGGTCGGAACTAATGAAAAACTGTTTTTT. It yields the protein CASSLVGTNEKLFF.

V usage is TRBV7-9 and J usage is TRBJ2-5; D is unresolved. Per germline, CDR1 SEHNR and CDR2 FQNEAQ (reference sequence). CDR3 length: 11 amino acids. Trimming shortened V by 4 bases and J by 9 bases, and 9 bases separated the two germline ends. In nucleotides, the CDR3 is TGTGCCAGCAGCTCTCAGTTGGCCCAGTACTTC. Translation: CASSSQLAQYF.

The V gene is TRBV28, the J gene TRBJ1-1, with D possibly being TRBD1 (6 bases). With 2 bases removed from V and 1 base from J, the gap between germline ends came to 17 bases. This CDR3 contains 17 residues. Germline V gene data show CDR1 as MDHEN and CDR2 as SYDVKM. CDR3 sequence reads: CASSLRGWQQGNTEAFF. The CDR3 bases are TGTGCCAGCAGTTTAAGAGGTTGGCAACAGGGGAACACTGAAGCTTTCTTT.

The rearrangement uses TRBV28 and TRBJ2-7; D is perhaps TRBD1 (5 bases). The CDR3 runs to 13 residues. Deletions cut 2 bases from V and 5 bases from J, with 10 bases between. Germline V CDR1 and CDR2: MDHEN, SYDVKM. The CDR3 sequence is CASSLAGLHEQYF. CDR3 bases: TGTGCCAGCAGTTTAGCAGGGTTGCACGAGCAGTACTTC.

This clone was seen a few times. The chain recombines TRBV7-9 with TRBJ1-5; D is unclear. With 3 bases removed from V and 5 bases from J, the gap between germline ends came to 11 bases. This CDR3 contains 14 residues. Germline V gives CDR1 SEHNR, CDR2 FQNEAQ (reference sequence). In nucleotides, the CDR3 is TGTGCCAGCAGCTTTGCTGGCTCATATCAGCCCCAGCATTTT. This codes for CASSFAGSYQPQHF. Looking up the rest from reference TRBV7-9 and TRBJ1-5 gives the full variable domain: DTGVSQNPRHKITKRGQNVTFRCDPISEHNRLYWYRQTLGQGPEFLTYFQNEAQLEKSRLLSDRFSAERPKGSFSTLEIQRTEQGDSAMYLCASSFAGSYQPQHFGDGTRLSIL.

The chain employs TRBV27 and TRBJ1-6; no reliable D call. V was trimmed by 3 bases and J by 6 bases, leaving 6 bases between them. CDR3 length: 13 residues. Germline V gives CDR1 MNHEY, CDR2 SMNVEV (reference sequence). CDR3 residues: CASSLRPNSPLHF. The CDR3 nucleotides are TGTGCCAGCAGTTTGAGGCCTAATTCACCCCTCCACTTT.

The rearrangement links TRBV9 to TRBJ2-1, with 12 nucleotides matching TRBD2. The CDR3 has 17 amino acids. The junction had 7 bases not matched to a gene; V was cut back by 0 bases and J by 6 bases. The germline V gene encodes CDR1 SGDLS and CDR2 YYNGEE. CDR3 region: CASSVAGLGLAGNEQFF. For the CDR3, the DNA is TGTGCCAGCAGCGTAGCTGGGCTGGGACTAGCGGGCAATGAGCAGTTCTTC.

The CDR3 region has the DNA TGTGCCAGCAGCCCCAGCCGAACCCCGGGGCCGAACTATGGCTACACCTTC. Protein product: CASSPSRTPGPNYGYTF. The chain uses TRBV7-8 and TRBJ1-2; TRBD1 might be the D (5 bases). The germline V gene encodes CDR1 SGHVS and CDR2 FQNEAQ. This CDR3 contains 17 residues. V was pared by 5 bases and J by 2 bases, with 21 bases between.

The V call is TRBV16, the J call TRBJ1-3; a weak D match, TRBD1 (5 bases). The CDR3 contains 19 residues. Germline-derived CDR1 and CDR2 are KGHSY and FQNENV. V shed 2 bases and J shed 1 base, with 21 bases lying between them. The CDR3 loop reads CASSQLRVARAFSGNTIYF. The DNA for the CDR3 is TGTGCCAGCAGCCAACTTCGTGTGGCCAGGGCGTTTTCTGGAAACACCATATATTTT.

The gene calls are TRBV5-6 and TRBJ1-1; TRBD1 is a possible D gene (5 bases). The CDR3 is 13 amino acids. The V end lost 6 bases, the J end lost 1 base, and 10 bases lay between the germline ends. CDR1 and CDR2 (germline): SGHDT, YYEEEE. CDR3 sequence reads: CASTGTENTEAFF. CDR3 bases: TGTGCCAGCACCGGGACTGAGAACACTGAAGCTTTCTTT.

The chain uses TRBV6-5 and TRBJ2-2, with 10 bases that match TRBD1. The junction had 6 bases not matched to a gene; V was cut back by 3 bases and J by 5 bases. Germline-derived CDR1 and CDR2 are MNHEY and SVGAGI. The CDR3 is made up of 16 amino acids. The CDR3 region is CASSYGQGVTTGELFF. DNA for the CDR3: TGTGCCAGCAGTTATGGACAGGGGGTAACTACCGGGGAGCTGTTTTTT.

The V and J genes are TRBV19 and TRBJ1-2; D possibly corresponds to TRBD1 (5 bases). The V end lost 5 bases, the J end lost 2 bases, and 15 bases lay between the germline ends. CDR1 is LNHDA, CDR2 SQIVND, per germline (reference sequence). This CDR3 is built from 15 residues. The CDR3 reads CASSAGHWGNYGYTF. The CDR3 DNA is TGTGCCAGTAGTGCAGGACATTGGGGGAACTATGGCTACACCTTC.

V usage is TRBV6-1 and J usage is TRBJ1-6, with D perhaps TRBD1 (6 bases). The CDR3 consists of 14 residues. Deletions cut 4 bases from V and 9 bases from J, with 13 bases between. Germline loops: CDR1 MNHNS, CDR2 SASEGT. The CDR3 region has the DNA TGTGCCAGCAGTGGACAGGTCTCGGCTTCACCCCTCCACTTT. Its translation: CASSGQVSASPLHF.

CDR3 loop: CASRRQGGPSERNEQFF. The CDR3 bases are TGTGCCAGCAGGAGACAGGGGGGGCCTAGTGAGAGGAATGAGCAGTTCTTC. The chain employs TRBV9 and TRBJ2-1; 9 bases agree with TRBD1. V lost 5 bases, J lost 7 bases, and 16 bases stayed unmatched. Germline V lookup: CDR1 SGDLS, CDR2 YYNGEE. This CDR3 region has 17 residues. The whole variable domain, filled in from reference TRBV9 and TRBJ2-1, reads DSGVTQTPKHLITATGQRVTLRCSPRSGDLSVYWYQQSLDQGLQFLIQYYNGEERAKGNILERFSAQQFPDLHSELNLSSLELGDSALYFCASRRQGGPSERNEQFFGPGTRLTVL.

The CDR3 bases are TGTGCCAGCAGTTTTGTGTCCTACGAGCAGTACTTC. Translated: CASSFVSYEQYF. This chain connects TRBV28 to TRBJ2-7; D not certain. The CDR3 has 12 amino acids. Trimming stripped 3 bases from V and 1 base from J, with 4 bases between. The germline gives CDR1 MDHEN, CDR2 SYDVKM.

V and J are TRBV11-3 and TRBJ2-1; D gene uncertain. The CDR3 totals 13 residues. Germline V gene data show CDR1 as SGHNT and CDR2 as YENEEA. Trimming took 1 base from V and 5 from J, leaving 6 bases between them. The CDR3 loop reads CASSLVIDNEQFF. CDR3 DNA sequence: TGTGCCAGCAGCTTAGTCATTGACAATGAGCAGTTCTTC.